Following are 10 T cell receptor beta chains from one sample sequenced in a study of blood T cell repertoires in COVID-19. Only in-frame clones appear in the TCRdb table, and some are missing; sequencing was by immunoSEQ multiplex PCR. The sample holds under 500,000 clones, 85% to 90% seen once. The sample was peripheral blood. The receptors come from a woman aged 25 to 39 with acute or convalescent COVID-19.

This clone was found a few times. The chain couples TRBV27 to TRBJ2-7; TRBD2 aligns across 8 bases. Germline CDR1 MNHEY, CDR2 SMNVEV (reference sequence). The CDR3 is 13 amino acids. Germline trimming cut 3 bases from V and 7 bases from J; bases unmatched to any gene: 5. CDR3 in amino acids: CASSFVGGGEQYF. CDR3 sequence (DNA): TGTGCCAGCAGTTTCGTCGGGGGGGGTGAGCAGTACTTC.

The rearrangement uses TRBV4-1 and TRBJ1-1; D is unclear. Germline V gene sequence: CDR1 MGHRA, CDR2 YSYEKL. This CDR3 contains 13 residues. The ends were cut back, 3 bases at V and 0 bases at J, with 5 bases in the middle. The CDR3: CASSHTVNTEAFF. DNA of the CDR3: TGCGCCAGCAGCCATACGGTGAACACTGAAGCTTTCTTT.

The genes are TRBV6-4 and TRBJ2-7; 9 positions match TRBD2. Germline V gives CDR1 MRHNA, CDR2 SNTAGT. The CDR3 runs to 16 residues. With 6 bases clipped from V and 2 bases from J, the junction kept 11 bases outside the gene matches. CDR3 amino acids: CASSTRASGVTYEQYF. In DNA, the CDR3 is TGTGCCAGCAGCACTCGGGCTAGCGGGGTGACCTACGAGCAGTACTTC.

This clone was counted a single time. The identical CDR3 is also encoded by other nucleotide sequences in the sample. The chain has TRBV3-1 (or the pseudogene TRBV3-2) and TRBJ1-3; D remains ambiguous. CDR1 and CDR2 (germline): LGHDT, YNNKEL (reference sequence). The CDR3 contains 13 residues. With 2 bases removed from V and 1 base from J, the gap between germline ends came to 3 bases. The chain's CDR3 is CASSQSSGNTIYF. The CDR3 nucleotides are TGTGCCAGCAGCCAATCGTCTGGAAACACCATATATTTT.

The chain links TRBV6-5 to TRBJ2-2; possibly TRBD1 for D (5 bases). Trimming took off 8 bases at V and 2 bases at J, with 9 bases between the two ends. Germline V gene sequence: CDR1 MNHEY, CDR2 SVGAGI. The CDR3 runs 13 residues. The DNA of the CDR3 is TGTGCCAGCGGACACCTTAACACCGGGGAGCTGTTTTTT. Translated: CASGHLNTGELFF.

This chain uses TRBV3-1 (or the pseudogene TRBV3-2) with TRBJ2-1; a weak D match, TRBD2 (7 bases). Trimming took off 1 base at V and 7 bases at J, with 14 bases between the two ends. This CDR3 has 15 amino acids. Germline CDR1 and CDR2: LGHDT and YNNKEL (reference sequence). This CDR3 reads CASSQVWGGSNEQFF. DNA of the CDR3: TGTGCCAGCAGCCAAGTCTGGGGGGGCTCGAATGAGCAGTTCTTC.

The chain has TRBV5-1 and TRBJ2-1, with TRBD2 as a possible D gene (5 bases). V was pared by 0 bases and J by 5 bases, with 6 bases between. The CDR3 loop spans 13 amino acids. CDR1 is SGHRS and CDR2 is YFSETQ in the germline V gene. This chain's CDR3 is CASSLVGNNEQFF. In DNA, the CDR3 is TGCGCCAGCAGCTTGGTCGGGAACAATGAGCAGTTCTTC.

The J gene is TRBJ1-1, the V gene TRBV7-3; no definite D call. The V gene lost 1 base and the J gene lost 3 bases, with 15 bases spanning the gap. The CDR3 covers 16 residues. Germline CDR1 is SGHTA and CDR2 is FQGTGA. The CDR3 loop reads CASSLSPSRAYTEAFF. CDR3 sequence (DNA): TGTGCCAGCAGCTTAAGCCCCTCGAGGGCGTACACTGAAGCTTTCTTT. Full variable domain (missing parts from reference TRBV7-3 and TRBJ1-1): GAGVSQTPSNKVTEKGKYVELRCDPISGHTALYWYRQSLGQGPEFLIYFQGTGAADDSGLPNDRFFAVRPEGSVSTLKIQRTERGDSAVYLCASSLSPSRAYTEAFFGQGTRLTVV.

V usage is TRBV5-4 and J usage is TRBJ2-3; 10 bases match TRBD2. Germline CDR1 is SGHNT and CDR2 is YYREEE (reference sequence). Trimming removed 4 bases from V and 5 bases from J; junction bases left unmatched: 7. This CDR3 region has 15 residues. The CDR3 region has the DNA TGTGCCAGCAGCCTGCTAGCGGGGGCCAAAGATACGCAGTATTTT. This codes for CASSLLAGAKDTQYF.

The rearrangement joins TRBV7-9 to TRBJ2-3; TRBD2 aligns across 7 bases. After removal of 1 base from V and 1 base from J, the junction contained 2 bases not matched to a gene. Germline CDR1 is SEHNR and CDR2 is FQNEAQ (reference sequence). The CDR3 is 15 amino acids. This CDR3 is CASSLDAGGTDTQYF. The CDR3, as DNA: TGTGCCAGCAGCTTAGATGCGGGGGGCACAGATACGCAGTATTTT.